This T cell receptor beta chain is from a study of cytomegalovirus exposure and HLA in healthy donors. General observations from the study: Rates of TCR association differed by HLA locus in a later analysis, with DRB1 highest and HLA-C lowest.

On this clone itself: The antigen is unknown.

The PCR was carried out with 60 Vbeta primers and 13 Jbeta primers. Measured with immunoSEQ multiplex PCR; TCRdb has only the in-frame clones, and not every one. The sample holds approximately 95,000 clones; under 85% are singletons and the top ten take roughly 4%. The CDR3 runs to 16 residues. CDR1 and CDR2 (germline): SGHTA, FQGNSA. V trimming: 1 base; J trimming: 4 bases; junction bases outside the gene matches: 9. The chain combines TRBV7-2 with TRBJ2-7; 8 bases line up with TRBD1. The sample consisted of PBMCs. This receptor was obtained from a woman aged 40-49 years in good health and CMV-seropositive. In DNA, the CDR3 is TGTGCCAGCAGCTTAGAGCTCGACAGGGGCCTTTACGAGCAGTACTTC. This gives the protein CASSLELDRGLYEQYF. Full variable domain (missing parts from reference TRBV7-2 and TRBJ2-7): GAGVSQSPSNKVTEKGKDVELRCDPISGHTALYWYRQSLGQGLEFLIYFQGNSAPDKSGLPSDRFSAERTGGSVSTLTIQRTQQEDSAVYLCASSLELDRGLYEQYFGPGTRLTVT.